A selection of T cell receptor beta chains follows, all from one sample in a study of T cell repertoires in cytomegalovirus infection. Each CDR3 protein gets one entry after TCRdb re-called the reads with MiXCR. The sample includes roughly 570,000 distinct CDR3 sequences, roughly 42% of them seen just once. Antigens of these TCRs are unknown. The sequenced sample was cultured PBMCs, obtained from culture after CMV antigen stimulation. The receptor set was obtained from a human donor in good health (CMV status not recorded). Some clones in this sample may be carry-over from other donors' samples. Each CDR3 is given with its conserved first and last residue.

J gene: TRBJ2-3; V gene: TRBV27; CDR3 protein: CASSRTSGGNTQYF
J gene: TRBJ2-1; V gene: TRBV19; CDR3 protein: CASSIGTKQFF
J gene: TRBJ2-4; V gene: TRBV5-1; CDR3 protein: CASSLLPGPGRNIQYF
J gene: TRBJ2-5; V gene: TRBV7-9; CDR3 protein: CASGWRSQETQYF
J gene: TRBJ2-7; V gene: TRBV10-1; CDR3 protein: CASSEIGDSPAEQYF
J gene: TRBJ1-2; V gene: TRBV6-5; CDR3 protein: CASHRTAFSNYGYTF
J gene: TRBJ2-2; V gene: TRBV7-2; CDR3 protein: CASSLRLAGNTGELFF
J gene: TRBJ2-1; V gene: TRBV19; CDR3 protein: CASSLRGMTYNEQFF
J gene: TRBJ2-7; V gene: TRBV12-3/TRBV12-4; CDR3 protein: CASSYHTGLQYF
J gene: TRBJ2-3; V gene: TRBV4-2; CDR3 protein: CASSPDSSSTDTQYF
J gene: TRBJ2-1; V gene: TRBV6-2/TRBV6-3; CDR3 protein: CASSYISRHEQFF
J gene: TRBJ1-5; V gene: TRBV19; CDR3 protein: CASSVTGGDQPQHF
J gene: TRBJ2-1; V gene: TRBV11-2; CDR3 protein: CASRLLRGRYNEQFF
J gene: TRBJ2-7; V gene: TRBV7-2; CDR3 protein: CASSHQGLAGDPQYF
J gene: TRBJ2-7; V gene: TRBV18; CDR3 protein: CASSLLRDRIYEQYF
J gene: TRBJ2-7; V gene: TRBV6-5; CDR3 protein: CASSYGGASYEQYF
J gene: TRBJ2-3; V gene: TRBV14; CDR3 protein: CASSQGGRDTQYF
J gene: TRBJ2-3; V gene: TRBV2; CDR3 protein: CASSEGEHITDTQYF
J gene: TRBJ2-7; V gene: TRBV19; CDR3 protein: CASSPGTGPSYEQYF
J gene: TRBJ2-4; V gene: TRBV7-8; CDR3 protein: CASSLIGRGENIQYF
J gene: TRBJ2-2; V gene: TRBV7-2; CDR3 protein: CASSLAVSTGELFF
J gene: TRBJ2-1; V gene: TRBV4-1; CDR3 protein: CASSLSRGRVVNEQFF
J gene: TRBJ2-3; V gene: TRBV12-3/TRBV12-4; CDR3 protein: CASSNPSYGGGADTQYF
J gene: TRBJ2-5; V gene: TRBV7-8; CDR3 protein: CASSTRLEETQYF
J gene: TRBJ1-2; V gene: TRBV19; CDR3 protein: CASRPLANYGYTF
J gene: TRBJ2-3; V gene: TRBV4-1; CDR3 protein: CASSQAQTDTQYF
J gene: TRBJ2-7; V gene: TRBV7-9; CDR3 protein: CASSLAGVSDEQYF
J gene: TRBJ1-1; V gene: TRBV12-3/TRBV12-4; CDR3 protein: CASSPRGGARTEAFF
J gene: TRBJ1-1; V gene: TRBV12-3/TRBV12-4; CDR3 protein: CASSQDSRYFEAFF
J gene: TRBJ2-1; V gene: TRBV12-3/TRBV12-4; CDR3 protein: CASSPGLAGYPSYNEQFF
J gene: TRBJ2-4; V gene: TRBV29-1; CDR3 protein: CSVDDQGSGNIQYF
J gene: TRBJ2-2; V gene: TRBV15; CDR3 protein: CATSRRAGELFF
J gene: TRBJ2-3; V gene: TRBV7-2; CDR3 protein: CASSLARREATSTDTQYF
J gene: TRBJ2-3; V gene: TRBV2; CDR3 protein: CATQGTSGSGTQYF
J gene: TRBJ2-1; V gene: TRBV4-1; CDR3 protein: CASSQLGQANEQFF
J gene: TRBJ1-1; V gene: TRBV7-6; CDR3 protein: CASSLIFGAHLWTEAFF
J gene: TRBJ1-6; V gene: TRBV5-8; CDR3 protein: CASSLVLTSDSPLHF
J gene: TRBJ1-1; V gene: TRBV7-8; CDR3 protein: CASSLEEIMNTEAFF
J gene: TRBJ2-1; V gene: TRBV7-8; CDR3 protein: CASSMGLGTLNEQFF
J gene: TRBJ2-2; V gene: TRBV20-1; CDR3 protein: CSASFDGRAGELFF
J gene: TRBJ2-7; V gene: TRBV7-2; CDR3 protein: CASSWALWVYEQYF
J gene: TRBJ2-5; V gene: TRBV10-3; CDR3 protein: CAISESSQRQETQYF
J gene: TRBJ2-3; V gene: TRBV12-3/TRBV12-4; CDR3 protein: CASSLGSGGNTQYF
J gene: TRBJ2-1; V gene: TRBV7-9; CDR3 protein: CASTSGFYEQFF
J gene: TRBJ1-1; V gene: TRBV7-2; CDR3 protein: CASSLRAGFITEAFF
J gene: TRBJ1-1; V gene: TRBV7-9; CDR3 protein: CASSLPGGLATEAFF